This passage covers 30 T cell receptor beta chains from one sample sequenced in a study of cytotoxic CD8 clonotypes in ibrutinib-treated CLL. The table came from immunoSEQ multiplex PCR; TCRdb's copy has only in-frame clones and leaves some out. Of around 250,000 clones listed, 70% are singletons. The material was PBMCs, obtained after 24 months of ibrutinib treatment. The origin of the receptors is a human donor with chronic lymphocytic leukemia.

The genes are TRBV9 and TRBJ2-7; 9 bases map to TRBD1. Germline lookup yields CDR1 SGDLS and CDR2 YYNGEE. The V and J ends lost 0 bases and 3 bases, in that order; junction bases with no gene match: 4. This CDR3 comprises 15 residues. The CDR3 DNA sequence: TGTGCCAGCAGCGTAGCACAGGGGGCGGGCTACGAGCAGTACTTC. Protein: CASSVAQGAGYEQYF.

Turning to this clone: This sample also contains other DNA sequences that code for the same CDR3. The gene calls are TRBV7-3 and TRBJ2-5, with D unclear. This CDR3 has 13 residues. The germline CDR1 and CDR2 sequences are SGHTA and FQGTGA. V was shortened by 5 bases and J by 1 base, with 8 bases between the two germline ends. CDR3: CASSLGIQETQYF. CDR3 coding DNA: TGTGCCAGCAGCCTTGGCATCCAAGAGACCCAGTACTTC.

This chain uses TRBV28 with TRBJ2-5; TRBD2 might be the D (6 bases). The CDR3 length is 13 residues. Germline V gene sequence: CDR1 MDHEN, CDR2 SYDVKM. Trimming left V 6 bases short and J 7 bases short, with 15 bases between. CDR3 protein: CASRRVLGGTQYF. The CDR3 coding sequence is TGTGCCAGCAGAAGGGTGTTGGGAGGGACCCAGTACTTC.

In this sample, this clone turned up once. V gene TRBV2 combines with J gene TRBJ1-2; 10 bases agree with TRBD1. CDR1 is SNHLY and CDR2 is FYNNEI in the germline V gene. The CDR3 extends over 15 amino acids. Losses at the gene ends were 6 bases for V and 6 bases for J; bases not matched to a gene: 10. The CDR3 sequence: CASRGRQGALHGYTF. CDR3 coding DNA: TGTGCCAGCAGGGGAAGACAGGGGGCTCTCCATGGCTACACCTTC.

The rearrangement links TRBV7-3 to TRBJ2-7; D might be TRBD2 (5 bases). CDR1 is SGHTA and CDR2 is FQGTGA in the germline V gene. The CDR3 spans 14 residues. V gave up 2 bases and J gave up 5 bases, with 13 bases separating them. The CDR3 coding sequence is TGTGCCAGCAGCTTATACGGGAAAGGCGACGAGCAGTACTTC. Its protein product is CASSLYGKGDEQYF.

The CDR3 DNA sequence: TGCGCCAGCAGCGCCCAAGCGGGACTAACAGATACGCAGTATTTT. Translation gives CASSAQAGLTDTQYF. J is TRBJ2-3 and V is TRBV5-1; 7 bases match TRBD2. Germline CDR1 is SGHRS and CDR2 is YFSETQ. The CDR3 sequence is 15 residues long. V was pared by 4 bases and J by 3 bases, with 8 bases of the junction left unmatched.

The rearrangement links TRBV6-5 to TRBJ2-1; D is possibly TRBD1 or TRBD2 (5 bases each). This CDR3 spans 15 amino acids. The V and J ends lost 2 bases and 6 bases respectively, with 14 bases between them. CDR1 is MNHEY and CDR2 is SVGAGI in the germline V gene. The CDR3 DNA sequence: TGTGCCAGCAGTTACGATTACGGGACCTTCAATGAGCAGTTCTTC. It specifies CASSYDYGTFNEQFF.

There are a few counts of this clone. The chain couples TRBV28 to TRBJ1-1; 9 nucleotides line up with TRBD1. The trim removed 6 bases at V and 3 bases at J, leaving 8 bases unmatched. The CDR3 loop spans 15 amino acids. Germline CDR1 is MDHEN and CDR2 is SYDVKM. Here the CDR3 reads CASRQHRDRDTEAFF. DNA for the CDR3: TGTGCCAGCAGGCAACACCGGGACAGGGACACTGAAGCTTTCTTT.

The chain recombines TRBV11-2 with TRBJ2-2; D might be TRBD1 (5 bases). V lost 0 bases and J lost 6, with 11 bases in between. This CDR3 has 15 amino acids. The V gene's germline CDR1 is SGHAT and CDR2 FQNNGV. The CDR3 bases are TGTGCCAGCAGCTTAGAGACAGCTCCCGCCGGGGAGCTGTTTTTT. Its translation is CASSLETAPAGELFF.

The chain links TRBV9 to TRBJ2-3; D is possibly TRBD2 (5 bases). The CDR3 is 17 amino acids. Per germline, CDR1 SGDLS and CDR2 YYNGEE. Deletions cut 0 bases from V and 5 bases from J, with 19 bases between. The CDR3 reads CASSVDSSGLYGDTQYF. In DNA form, the CDR3 reads TGTGCCAGCAGCGTAGACTCCTCTGGACTGTATGGAGATACGCAGTATTTT.

The V gene is TRBV20-1, the J gene TRBJ2-3; D is undetermined. Per germline, CDR1 DFQATT and CDR2 SNEGSKA (reference sequence). The CDR3 covers 10 residues. The CDR3: CATITDTQYF. The CDR3 DNA sequence: TGCGCTACCATCACAGATACGCAGTATTTT.

This sequence joins TRBV4-3 and TRBJ1-2; D remains ambiguous. Per the germline V gene, CDR1 is LGHNA and CDR2 is YSLEER. Trimming removed 3 bases from V and 8 bases from J, with 22 bases in between. This CDR3 has 16 residues. CDR3 sequence reads: CASSHGMRVNVYGYTF. The CDR3 DNA reads as TGCGCCAGCAGCCATGGGATGAGGGTAAATGTATACGGCTACACCTTC.

The gene calls are TRBV5-1 and TRBJ2-7; no definite D call. CDR1 and CDR2 (germline): SGHRS, YFSETQ. V was clipped by 3 bases and J by 2 bases, with 12 bases between them. CDR3 length: 14 residues. CDR3 nucleotides: TGCGCCAGCAGCTGGTCCTTTAGTGCCTACGAGCAGTACTTC. Protein: CASSWSFSAYEQYF.

The J gene is TRBJ2-7, the V gene TRBV5-6; D perhaps matches TRBD1 (5 bases). The germline V gene encodes CDR1 SGHDT and CDR2 YYEEEE. There are 15 residues in the CDR3. Trimming cost V 0 bases and J 5 bases, with 15 bases left between them. The CDR3 DNA sequence: TGTGCCAGCAGCTTGGACGACACTGGGGCAGACGAGCAGTACTTC. Protein sequence: CASSLDDTGADEQYF.

This clone turned up a few times. This chain joins TRBV5-4 and TRBJ2-3; D ambiguous. This CDR3 has 15 amino acids. The V gene's germline CDR1 is SGHNT and CDR2 YYREEE (reference sequence). Trimming left V 4 bases short and J 2 bases short, with 14 bases between. CDR3: CASSPTTDTTDTQYF. DNA for the CDR3: TGTGCCAGCAGCCCTACAACCGACACCACAGATACGCAGTATTTT.

The rearrangement uses TRBV9 and TRBJ2-7; D perhaps matches TRBD2 (5 bases). In germline, CDR1 is SGDLS, CDR2 YYNGEE. Trimming pared 7 bases from V and 1 base from J, leaving 18 bases between. This CDR3 spans 15 amino acids. Here the CDR3 reads CASPGGTFWSYEQYF. For the CDR3, the DNA is TGTGCCAGCCCCGGAGGCACCTTTTGGTCCTACGAGCAGTACTTC.

This clone has only one observation. This chain links TRBV2 with TRBJ1-5; D not resolved. CDR1 is SNHLY and CDR2 is FYNNEI in the germline V gene. The CDR3 runs 12 residues. Deletions cut 6 bases from V and 4 bases from J, with 7 bases between. This CDR3 is CASRRENQPQHF. Here the CDR3 DNA reads TGTGCCAGCAGGAGGGAAAATCAGCCCCAGCATTTT.

This clone was counted between two and nine times. The chain uses TRBV6-5 and TRBJ1-2; D possibly corresponds to TRBD1 (5 bases). CDR1 and CDR2 from the germline V gene are MNHEY and SVGAGI. V shed 7 bases and J shed 4 bases, with 10 bases lying between them. This CDR3 comprises 12 residues. CDR3 coding DNA: TGTGCCAGCACTTCGGGACCCTATGGCTACACCTTC. Protein: CASTSGPYGYTF.

The chain joins TRBV6-6 to TRBJ1-5; TRBD1 is a possible D gene (5 bases). V gave up 5 bases and J gave up 4 bases, with 12 bases separating them. This CDR3 is 14 amino acids long. Germline V gene sequence: CDR1 MNHNY, CDR2 SVGAGI (reference sequence). The CDR3 is CASSNRDANQPQHF. The CDR3 nucleotides are TGTGCCAGCAGTAACCGGGACGCTAATCAGCCCCAGCATTTT.

The chain has TRBV5-8 and TRBJ2-7, with TRBD1 matching over 7 bases. The CDR3 covers 15 residues. V lost 0 bases, J lost 0 bases, and 3 bases stayed unmatched. Per the germline V gene, CDR1 is SGHTS and CDR2 is YDEGEE. DNA of the CDR3: TGTGCCAGCAGCTTGGCGGGGACAGTCTCCTACGAGCAGTACTTC. Translated, it gives CASSLAGTVSYEQYF.

J is TRBJ1-2 and V is TRBV7-3; 11 bases align to TRBD1. J lost 6 bases, V lost 5 bases, and 2 bases had no gene match. The CDR3 runs 13 residues. CDR1 SGHTA and CDR2 FQGTGA come from the germline V gene. CDR3 residues: CASSLGQGDGYTF. Here the CDR3 DNA reads TGTGCCAGCAGCCTGGGACAGGGGGATGGCTACACCTTC.

The chain links TRBV4-3 to TRBJ2-1; D may correspond to TRBD1 or TRBD2 (5 bases each). The CDR3 contains 17 residues. Trimming pared 0 bases from V and 0 bases from J, leaving 12 bases between. Germline V CDR1 and CDR2: LGHNA, YSLEER. CDR3 sequence reads: CASSQDHGAYSYNEQFF. The CDR3 bases are TGCGCCAGCAGCCAAGATCACGGGGCCTACTCCTACAATGAGCAGTTCTTC.

This clone was detected only a few times. J is TRBJ2-7 and V is TRBV6-1; 9 bases align to TRBD2. The CDR3 covers 13 residues. CDR1 is MNHNS and CDR2 is SASEGT in the germline V gene. V dropped 6 bases and J dropped 3; count of bases not matched to a gene: 3. The CDR3 bases are TGTGCCAGCAGGGGGACTAGCAGCTACGAGCAGTACTTC. This codes for CASRGTSSYEQYF.

This chain joins TRBV5-4 and TRBJ2-1; D is ambiguous. The CDR3 runs to 15 residues. Per germline, CDR1 SGHNT and CDR2 YYREEE (reference sequence). The V gene lost 0 bases and the J gene lost 4 bases, with 11 bases spanning the gap. The CDR3 region is CASSLEGGAYNEQFF. The CDR3 nucleotides read TGTGCCAGCAGCTTGGAAGGCGGAGCGTACAATGAGCAGTTCTTC.

The genes are TRBV28 and TRBJ2-2, with TRBD2 matching 10 bases. Trimming took 3 bases from V and 1 from J; bases not matched to a gene: 8. This CDR3 contains 18 residues. The germline V gene has CDR1 MDHEN and CDR2 SYDVKM. The CDR3 here is CASSFPATSGLNTGELFF. For the CDR3, the DNA is TGTGCCAGCAGTTTCCCCGCGACTAGCGGGTTGAACACCGGGGAGCTGTTTTTT.

The chain is built from TRBV6-5 and TRBJ2-1; 7 bases agree with TRBD1. The CDR3 is 12 residues long. Germline trimming cut 6 bases from V and 8 bases from J; bases unmatched to any gene: 4. Looked up from germline, CDR1 is MNHEY and CDR2 is SVGAGI. CDR3 sequence: CASRTGIHEQFF. In nucleotides, the CDR3 is TGTGCCAGCAGGACAGGGATCCATGAGCAGTTCTTC.

The chain has TRBV2 and TRBJ2-5; tentatively, D is TRBD2 (6 bases). Deletions cut 9 bases from V and 5 bases from J, with 22 bases between. Germline V gives CDR1 SNHLY, CDR2 FYNNEI. The CDR3 is 15 residues long. This CDR3 reads CASFPEGLNRETQYF. As DNA, the CDR3 is TGTGCCAGTTTCCCGGAGGGACTCAACAGGGAGACCCAGTACTTC.

The V call is TRBV27, the J call TRBJ2-1, with 7 bases fitting TRBD1. The ends lost 10 bases at V and 0 bases at J; junction bases unmatched: 6. The CDR3 runs to 14 residues. The germline CDR1 and CDR2 sequences are MNHEY and SMNVEV (reference sequence). CDR3 in DNA: TGTGCCACCAGGGGGATAAGCTCCTACAATGAGCAGTTCTTC. Its translation is CATRGISSYNEQFF.

The J gene is TRBJ2-4, the V gene TRBV15, with D hard to call. Germline V gene data show CDR1 as LNHNV and CDR2 as YYDKDF (reference sequence). The CDR3 covers 19 residues. V lost 5 bases, J lost 3 bases, and 26 bases lay in between. DNA for the CDR3: TGTGCCACCAGCTTCGGACGGACCGCCGGTCAATTTGGCAAAAACATTCAGTACTTC. Protein sequence: CATSFGRTAGQFGKNIQYF. Filled out from reference TRBV15 and TRBJ2-4, the complete variable domain reads DAMVIQNPRYQVTQFGKPVTLSCSQTLNHNVMYWYQQKSSQAPKLLFHYYDKDFNNEADTPDNFQSRRPNTSFCFLDIRSPGLGDTAMYLCATSFGRTAGQFGKNIQYFGAGTRLSVL.

This clone was detected only a few times. The rearrangement joins TRBV9 to TRBJ2-1; TRBD2 might be the D (6 bases). Trimming left V 4 bases short and J 7 bases short, with 18 bases between. Germline V gene data show CDR1 as SGDLS and CDR2 as YYNGEE. The CDR3 is 15 residues long. CDR3 bases: TGTGCCAGCAGCCCTTCGGGACTCCAAAGGAATGAGCAGTTCTTC. Its translation: CASSPSGLQRNEQFF.